The source of this TCR beta chain is a study of PD-1 blockade in classical Hodgkin lymphoma. There was relapse after autologous stem cell transplantation in every patient, and there was variation in brentuximab vedotin exposure. Comment on this clone: Antigen specificity is unknown.

Whole-study findings and limits: A significant rise in TCR diversity by C4D1 was seen for CD4+ but not CD8+ cells.

The assay was immunoSEQ multiplex PCR, and TCRdb's table has in-frame clones only and misses some. The sample has approximately 51,000 clones, around 75% seen once. V lost 1 base to trimming and J lost 3 bases; unmatched junction nucleotides: 5. CDR1 and CDR2 from the germline V gene are KGHSH and LQKENI. The CDR3 is 15 amino acids. The input for sequencing was peripheral blood mononuclear cells (PBMCs), taken before the second cycle of nivolumab. The receptor was isolated from a human donor with classical Hodgkin lymphoma. The chain links TRBV18 to TRBJ2-7; TRBD1 matches 8 bases. The CDR3 region is CASSPRPGTGYEQYF. CDR3 sequence (DNA): TGTGCCAGCTCACCACGCCCCGGGACAGGCTACGAGCAGTACTTC. Full variable domain (remainder filled in from reference TRBV18 and TRBJ2-7): NAGVMQNPRHLVRRRGQEARLRCSPMKGHSHVYWYRQLPEEGLKFMVYLQKENIIDESGMPKERFSAEFPKEGPSILRIQQVVRGDSAAYFCASSPRPGTGYEQYFGPGTRLTVT.